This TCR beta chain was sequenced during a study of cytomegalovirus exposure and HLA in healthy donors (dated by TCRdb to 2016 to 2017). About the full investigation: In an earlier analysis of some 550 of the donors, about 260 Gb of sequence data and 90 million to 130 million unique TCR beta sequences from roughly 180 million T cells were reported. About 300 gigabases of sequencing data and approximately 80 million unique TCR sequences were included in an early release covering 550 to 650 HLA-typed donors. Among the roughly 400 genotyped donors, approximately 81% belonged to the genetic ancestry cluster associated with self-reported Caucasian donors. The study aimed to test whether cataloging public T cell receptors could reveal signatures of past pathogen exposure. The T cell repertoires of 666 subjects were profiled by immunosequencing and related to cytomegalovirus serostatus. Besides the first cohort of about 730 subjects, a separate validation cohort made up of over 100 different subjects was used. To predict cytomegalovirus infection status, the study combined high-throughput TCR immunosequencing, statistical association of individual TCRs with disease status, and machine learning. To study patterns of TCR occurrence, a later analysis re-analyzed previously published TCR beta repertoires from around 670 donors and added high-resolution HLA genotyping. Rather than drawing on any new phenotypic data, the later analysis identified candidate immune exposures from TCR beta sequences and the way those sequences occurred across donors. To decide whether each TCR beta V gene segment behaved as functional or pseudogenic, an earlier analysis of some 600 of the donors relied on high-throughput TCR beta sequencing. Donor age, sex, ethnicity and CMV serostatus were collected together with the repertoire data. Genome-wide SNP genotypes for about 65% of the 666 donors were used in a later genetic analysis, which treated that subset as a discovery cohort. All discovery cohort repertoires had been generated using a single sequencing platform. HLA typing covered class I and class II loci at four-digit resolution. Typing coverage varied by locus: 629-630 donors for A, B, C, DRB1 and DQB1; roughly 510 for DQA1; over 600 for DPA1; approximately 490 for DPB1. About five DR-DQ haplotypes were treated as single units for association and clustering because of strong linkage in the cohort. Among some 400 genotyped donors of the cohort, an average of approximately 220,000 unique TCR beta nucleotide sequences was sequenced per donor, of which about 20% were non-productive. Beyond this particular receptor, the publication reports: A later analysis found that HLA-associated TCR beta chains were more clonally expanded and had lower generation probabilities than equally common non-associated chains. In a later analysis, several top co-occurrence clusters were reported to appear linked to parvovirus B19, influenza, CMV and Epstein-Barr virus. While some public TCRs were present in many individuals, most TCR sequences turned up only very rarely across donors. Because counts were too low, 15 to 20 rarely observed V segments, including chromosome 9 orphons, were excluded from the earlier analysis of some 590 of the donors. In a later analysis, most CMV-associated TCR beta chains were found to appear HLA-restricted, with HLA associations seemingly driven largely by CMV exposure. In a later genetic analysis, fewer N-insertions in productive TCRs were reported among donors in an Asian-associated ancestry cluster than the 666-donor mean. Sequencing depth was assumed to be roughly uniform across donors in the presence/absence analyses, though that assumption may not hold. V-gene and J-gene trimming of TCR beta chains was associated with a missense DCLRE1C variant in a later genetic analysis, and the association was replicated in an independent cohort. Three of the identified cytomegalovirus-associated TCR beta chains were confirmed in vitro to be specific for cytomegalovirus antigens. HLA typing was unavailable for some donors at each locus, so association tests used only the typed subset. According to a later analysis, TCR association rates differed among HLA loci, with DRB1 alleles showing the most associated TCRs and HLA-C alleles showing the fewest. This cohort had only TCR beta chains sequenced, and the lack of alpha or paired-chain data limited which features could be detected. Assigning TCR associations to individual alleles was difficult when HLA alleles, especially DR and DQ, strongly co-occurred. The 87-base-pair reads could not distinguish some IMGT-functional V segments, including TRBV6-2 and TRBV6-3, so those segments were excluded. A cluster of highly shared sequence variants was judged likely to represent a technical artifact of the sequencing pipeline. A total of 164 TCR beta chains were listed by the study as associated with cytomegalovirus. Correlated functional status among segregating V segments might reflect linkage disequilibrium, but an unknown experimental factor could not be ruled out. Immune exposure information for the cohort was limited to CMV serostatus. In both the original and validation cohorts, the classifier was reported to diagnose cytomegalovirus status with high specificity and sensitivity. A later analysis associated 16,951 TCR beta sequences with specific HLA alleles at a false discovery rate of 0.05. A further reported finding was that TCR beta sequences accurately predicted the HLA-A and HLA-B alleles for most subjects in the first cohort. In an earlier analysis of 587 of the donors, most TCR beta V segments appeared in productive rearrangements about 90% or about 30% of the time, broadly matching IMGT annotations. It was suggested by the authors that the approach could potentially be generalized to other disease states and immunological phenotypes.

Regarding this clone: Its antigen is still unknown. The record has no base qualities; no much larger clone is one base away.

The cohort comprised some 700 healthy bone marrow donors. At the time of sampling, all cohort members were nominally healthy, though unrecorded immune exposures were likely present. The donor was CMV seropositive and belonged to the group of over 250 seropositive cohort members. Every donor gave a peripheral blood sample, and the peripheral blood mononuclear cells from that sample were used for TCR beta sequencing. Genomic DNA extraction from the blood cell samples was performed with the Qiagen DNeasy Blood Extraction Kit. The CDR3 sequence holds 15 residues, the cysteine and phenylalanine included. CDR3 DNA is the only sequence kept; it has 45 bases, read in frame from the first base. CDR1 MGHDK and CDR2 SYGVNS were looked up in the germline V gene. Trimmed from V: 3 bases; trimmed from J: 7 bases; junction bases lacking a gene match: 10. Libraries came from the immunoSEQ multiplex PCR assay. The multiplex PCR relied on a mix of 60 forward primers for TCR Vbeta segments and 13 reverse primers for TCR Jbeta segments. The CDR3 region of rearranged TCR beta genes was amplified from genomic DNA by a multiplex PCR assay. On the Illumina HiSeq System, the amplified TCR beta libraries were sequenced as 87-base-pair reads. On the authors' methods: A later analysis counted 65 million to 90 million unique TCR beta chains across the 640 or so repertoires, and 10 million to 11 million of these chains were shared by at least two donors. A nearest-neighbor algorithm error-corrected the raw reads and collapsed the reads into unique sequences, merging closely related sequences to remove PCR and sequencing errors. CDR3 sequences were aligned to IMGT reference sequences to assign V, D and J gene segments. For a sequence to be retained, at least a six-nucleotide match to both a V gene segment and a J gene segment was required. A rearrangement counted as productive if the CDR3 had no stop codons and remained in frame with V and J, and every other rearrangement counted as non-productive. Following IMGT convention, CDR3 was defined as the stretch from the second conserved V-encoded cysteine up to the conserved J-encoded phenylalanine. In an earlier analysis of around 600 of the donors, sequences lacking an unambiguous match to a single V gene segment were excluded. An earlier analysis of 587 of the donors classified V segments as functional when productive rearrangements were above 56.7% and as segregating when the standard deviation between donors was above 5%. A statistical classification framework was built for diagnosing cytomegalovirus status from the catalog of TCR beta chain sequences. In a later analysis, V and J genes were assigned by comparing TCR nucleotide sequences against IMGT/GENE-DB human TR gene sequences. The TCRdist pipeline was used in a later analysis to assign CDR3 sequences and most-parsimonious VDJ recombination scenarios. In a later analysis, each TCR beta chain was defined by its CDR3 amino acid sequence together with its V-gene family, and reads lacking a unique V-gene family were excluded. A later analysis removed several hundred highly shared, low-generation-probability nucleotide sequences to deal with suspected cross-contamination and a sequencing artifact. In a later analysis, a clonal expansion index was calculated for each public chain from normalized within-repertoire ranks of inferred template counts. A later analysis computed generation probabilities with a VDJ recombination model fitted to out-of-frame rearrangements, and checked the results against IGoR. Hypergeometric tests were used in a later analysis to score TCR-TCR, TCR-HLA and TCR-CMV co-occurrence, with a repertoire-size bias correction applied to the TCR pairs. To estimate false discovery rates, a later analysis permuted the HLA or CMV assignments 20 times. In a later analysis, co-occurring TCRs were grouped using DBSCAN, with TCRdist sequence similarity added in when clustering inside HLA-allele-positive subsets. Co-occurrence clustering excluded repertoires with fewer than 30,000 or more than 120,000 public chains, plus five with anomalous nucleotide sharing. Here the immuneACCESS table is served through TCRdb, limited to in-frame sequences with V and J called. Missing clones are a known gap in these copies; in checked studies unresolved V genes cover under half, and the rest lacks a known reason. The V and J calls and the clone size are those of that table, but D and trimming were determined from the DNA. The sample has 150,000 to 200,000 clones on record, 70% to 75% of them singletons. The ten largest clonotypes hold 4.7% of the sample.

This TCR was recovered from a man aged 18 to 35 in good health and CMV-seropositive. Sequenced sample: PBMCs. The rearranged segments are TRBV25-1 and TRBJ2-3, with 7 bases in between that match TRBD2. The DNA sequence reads TGTGCCAGCAGTGAGACCGGGGGGAAAAGGAATACGCAGTATTTT. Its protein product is CASSETGGKRNTQYF. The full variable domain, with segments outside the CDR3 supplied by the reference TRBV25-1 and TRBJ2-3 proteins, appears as EADIYQTPRYLVIGTGKKITLECSQTMGHDKMYWYQQDPGMELHLIHYSYGVNSTEKGDLSSESTVSRIRTEHFPLTLESARPSHTSQYLCASSETGGKRNTQYFGPGTRLTVL.